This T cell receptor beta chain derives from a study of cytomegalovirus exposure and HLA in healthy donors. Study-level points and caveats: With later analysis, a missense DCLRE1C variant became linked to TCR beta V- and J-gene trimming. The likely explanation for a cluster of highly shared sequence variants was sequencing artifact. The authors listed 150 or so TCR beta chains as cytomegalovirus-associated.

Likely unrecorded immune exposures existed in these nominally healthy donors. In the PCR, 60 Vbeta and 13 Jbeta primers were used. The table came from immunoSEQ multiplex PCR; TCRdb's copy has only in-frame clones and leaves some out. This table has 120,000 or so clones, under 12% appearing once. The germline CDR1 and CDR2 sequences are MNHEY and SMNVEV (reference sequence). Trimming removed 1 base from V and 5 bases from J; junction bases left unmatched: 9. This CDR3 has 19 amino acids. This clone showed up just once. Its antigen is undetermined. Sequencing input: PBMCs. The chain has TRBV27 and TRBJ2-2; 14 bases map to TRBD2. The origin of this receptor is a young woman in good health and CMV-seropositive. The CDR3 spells CASSLLVGLAGVLTGELFF. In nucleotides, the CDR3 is TGTGCCAGCAGTTTATTGGTGGGACTAGCGGGAGTATTGACCGGGGAGCTGTTTTTT.